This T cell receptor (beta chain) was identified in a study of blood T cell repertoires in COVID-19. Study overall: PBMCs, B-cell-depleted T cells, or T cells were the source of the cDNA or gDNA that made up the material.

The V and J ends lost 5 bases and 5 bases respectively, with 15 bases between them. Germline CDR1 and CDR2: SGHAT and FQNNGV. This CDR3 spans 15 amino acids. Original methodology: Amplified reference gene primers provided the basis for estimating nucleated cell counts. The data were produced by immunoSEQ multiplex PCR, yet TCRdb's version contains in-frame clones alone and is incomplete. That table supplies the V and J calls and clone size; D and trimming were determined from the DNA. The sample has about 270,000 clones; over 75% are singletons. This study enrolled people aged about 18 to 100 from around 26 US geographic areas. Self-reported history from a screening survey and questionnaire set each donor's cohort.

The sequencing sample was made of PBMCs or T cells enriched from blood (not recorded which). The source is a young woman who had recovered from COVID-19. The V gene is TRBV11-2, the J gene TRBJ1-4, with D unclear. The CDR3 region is CASSPPRVPNEKLFF. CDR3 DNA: TGTGCCAGCAGCCCCCCACGCGTACCGAATGAAAAACTGTTTTTT.